The 9 T cell receptor beta chains given below trace back to one sample, sequenced in a study of blood T cells in healthy people across ages. A second PCR of roughly 7 to 11 cycles used a sample-barcoded 5' primer and a J-beta primer mix. A single record per CDR3 protein comes from TCRdb applying MiXCR to the 5' RACE reads. The data hold roughly 800,000 distinct CDR3 sequences, with about three fifths observed a single time. Sequences were obtained from blood. These receptors were obtained from a man between 25 and 39 years old in good health.

The chain combines TRBV20-1 with TRBJ2-5; the D is unclear. The CDR3 spans 17 residues. Per the germline V gene, CDR1 is DFQATT and CDR2 is SNEGSKA (reference sequence). V shed 1 base and J shed 2 bases, with 20 bases lying between them. CDR3 nucleotides: TGCAGTGCTAGAGTATTAGGTTTTGGAAATGTACAAGAGACCCAGTACTTC. Translation gives CSARVLGFGNVQETQYF.

The J gene is TRBJ2-1, the V gene TRBV30; D may be TRBD1 or TRBD2 (6 bases each). Near its end, the DNA agrees better with TRBJ2-7, so the J call may be wrong. This CDR3 is 13 amino acids long. The germline CDR1 and CDR2 sequences are GTSNPN and SVGIG (reference sequence). The CDR3 DNA is TGTGCCGGTTTACGTCGGGGGCGGGATGAGCAGTACTTC. It is translated as CAGLRRGRDEQYF.

J is TRBJ2-4 and V is TRBV20-1; D call uncertain. Germline loops: CDR1 DFQATT, CDR2 SNEGSKA (reference sequence). Trimming shortened V by 4 bases and J by 2 bases, and 12 bases separated the two germline ends. The CDR3 is 14 amino acids. The CDR3, as DNA: TGCAGTGCTACGACCTTTCAGTCCAAAAACATTCAGTACTTC. Protein product: CSATTFQSKNIQYF.

V usage is TRBV21-1 and J usage is TRBJ2-7; TRBD1, the table's D call, was not compared with the DNA. TRBV21-1 is labeled a pseudogene. The CDR3 has 13 amino acids. The CDR3 region is CASREGKGYEQYF. The CDR3 DNA reads as TGTGCCAGCAGAGAGGGGAAGGGCTACGAGCAGTACTTC.

V gene TRBV7-2 combines with J gene TRBJ2-6; TRBD1 might be the D (5 bases). CDR1 is SGHTA and CDR2 is FQGNSA in the germline V gene. This CDR3 contains 16 residues. Trimming pared 5 bases from V and 0 bases from J, leaving 11 bases between. The DNA of the CDR3 is TGTGCCAGCAGCCTACGGACAACCTCTGGGGCCAACGTCCTGACTTTC. Its translation: CASSLRTTSGANVLTF.

The J gene is TRBJ1-5, the V gene TRBV12-3 or TRBV12-4, with TRBD1 matching 7 bases. Germline trimming cut 6 bases from V and 5 bases from J; bases unmatched to any gene: 1. The CDR3 covers 12 residues. CDR3 protein: CASRGTDQPQHF. CDR3 bases: TGTGCCAGCAGAGGGACAGATCAGCCCCAGCATTTT.

The chain couples TRBV11-1 to TRBJ2-2; 7 nucleotides line up with TRBD2. The CDR3 runs 15 residues. V shed 8 bases and J 0 bases; nucleotides not matched to a gene: 6. Per germline, CDR1 SGHAT and CDR2 FQDESV (reference sequence). The CDR3, as DNA: TGTGCCAGCGGCTCACTAGCGCCGAACACCGGGGAGCTGTTTTTT. This codes for CASGSLAPNTGELFF.

The chain links TRBV5-1 to TRBJ2-7, with TRBD1 identical over 10 bases. The V gene's germline CDR1 is SGHRS and CDR2 YFSETQ. V was clipped by 6 bases and J by 7 bases; unmatched bases: 19. This CDR3 contains 17 residues. CDR3 region: CASNPSVTGQGSGEQYF. In nucleotides, the CDR3 is TGCGCCAGCAACCCAAGTGTCACGGGACAGGGGAGTGGGGAGCAGTACTTC.

This sequence joins TRBV5-1 and TRBJ2-6; D ambiguous. CDR1 and CDR2 from the germline V gene are SGHRS and YFSETQ. The CDR3 has 15 amino acids. V dropped 5 bases and J dropped 0 bases, with 9 bases sitting between them. The CDR3, as DNA: TGCGCCAGCAGTTACCAAGACTCTGGGGCCAACGTCCTGACTTTC. As protein: CASSYQDSGANVLTF.